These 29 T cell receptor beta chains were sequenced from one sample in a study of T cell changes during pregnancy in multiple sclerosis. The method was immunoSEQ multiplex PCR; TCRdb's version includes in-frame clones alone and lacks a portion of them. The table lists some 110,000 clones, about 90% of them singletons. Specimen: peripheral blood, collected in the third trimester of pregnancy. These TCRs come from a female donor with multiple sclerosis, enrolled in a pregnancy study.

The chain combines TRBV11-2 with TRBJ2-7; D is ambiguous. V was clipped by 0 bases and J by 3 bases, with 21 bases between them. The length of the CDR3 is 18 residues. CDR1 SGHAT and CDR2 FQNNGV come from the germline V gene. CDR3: CASSLDLLVFGGYYEQYF. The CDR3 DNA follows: TGTGCCAGCAGCTTAGATCTTTTGGTGTTTGGCGGTTACTACGAGCAGTACTTC.

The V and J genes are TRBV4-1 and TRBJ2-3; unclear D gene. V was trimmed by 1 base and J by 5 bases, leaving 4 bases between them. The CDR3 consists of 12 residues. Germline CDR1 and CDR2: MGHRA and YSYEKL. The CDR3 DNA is TGCGCCAGCAGCCAAGTGCGAGATACGCAGTATTTT. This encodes CASSQVRDTQYF.

CDR3 nucleotides: TGTGCCAGCAGCTGGACCCGACAGGGGGCGAGGGTCGGCACTGAAGCTTTCTTT. This encodes CASSWTRQGARVGTEAFF. J is TRBJ1-1 and V is TRBV5-4, with 10 bases lining up with TRBD1. V shed 3 bases and J 4 bases; nucleotides not matched to a gene: 15. From germline, CDR1 is SGHNT and CDR2 YYREEE (reference sequence). This CDR3 spans 18 amino acids.

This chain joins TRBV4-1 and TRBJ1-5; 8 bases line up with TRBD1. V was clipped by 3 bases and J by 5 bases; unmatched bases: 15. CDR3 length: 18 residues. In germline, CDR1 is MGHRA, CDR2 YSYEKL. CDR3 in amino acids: CASSQDGPPGGSYQPQHF. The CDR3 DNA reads TGCGCCAGCAGCCAGGATGGACCCCCAGGGGGCTCGTATCAGCCCCAGCATTTT.

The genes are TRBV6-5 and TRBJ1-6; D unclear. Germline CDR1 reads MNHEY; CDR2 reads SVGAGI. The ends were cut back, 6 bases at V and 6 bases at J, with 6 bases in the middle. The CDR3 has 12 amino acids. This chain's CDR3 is CASSPSNSPLHF. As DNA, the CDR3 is TGTGCCAGCAGCCCCTCTAATTCACCCCTCCACTTT.

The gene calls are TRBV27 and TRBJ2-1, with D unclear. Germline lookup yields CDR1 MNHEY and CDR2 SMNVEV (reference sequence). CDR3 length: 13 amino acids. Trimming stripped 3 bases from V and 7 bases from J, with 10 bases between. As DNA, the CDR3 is TGTGCCAGCAGTTTGGCTAGTTGGAATGAGCAGTTCTTC. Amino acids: CASSLASWNEQFF.

The CDR3 here is CAISESMGAGGPSNEQFF. DNA of the CDR3: TGTGCCATCAGTGAGTCGATGGGGGCGGGAGGGCCGAGTAATGAGCAGTTCTTC. The J gene is TRBJ2-1, the V gene TRBV10-3; 9 bases align to TRBD2. Germline loops: CDR1 ENHRY, CDR2 SYGVKD. The CDR3 has 18 residues. Trimming removed 0 bases from V and 7 bases from J; junction bases left unmatched: 13.

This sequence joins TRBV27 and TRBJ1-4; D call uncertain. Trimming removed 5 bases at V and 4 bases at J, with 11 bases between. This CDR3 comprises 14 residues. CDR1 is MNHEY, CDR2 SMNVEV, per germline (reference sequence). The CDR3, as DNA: TGTGCCAGCAGTCCTTCTGGGCTTAATGAAAAACTGTTTTTT. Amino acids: CASSPSGLNEKLFF.

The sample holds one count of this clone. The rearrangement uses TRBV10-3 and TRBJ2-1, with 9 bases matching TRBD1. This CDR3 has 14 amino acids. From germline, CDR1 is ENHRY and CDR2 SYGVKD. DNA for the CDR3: TGTGCATCGACCTGGGACAGGGACGACAATGAGCAGTTCTTC. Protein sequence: CASTWDRDDNEQFF.

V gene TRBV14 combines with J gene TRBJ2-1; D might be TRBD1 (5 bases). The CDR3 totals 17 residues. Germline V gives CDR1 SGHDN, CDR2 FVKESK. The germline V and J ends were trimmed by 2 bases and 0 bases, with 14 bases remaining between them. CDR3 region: CASSQRAGRRSYNEQFF. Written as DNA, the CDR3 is TGTGCCAGCAGCCAAAGGGCAGGGCGACGCTCCTACAATGAGCAGTTCTTC.

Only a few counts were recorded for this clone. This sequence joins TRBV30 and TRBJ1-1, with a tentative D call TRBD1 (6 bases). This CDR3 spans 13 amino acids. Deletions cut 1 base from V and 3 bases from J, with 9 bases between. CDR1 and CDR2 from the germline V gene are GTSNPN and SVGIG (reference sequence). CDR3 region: CAWSDRVDTEAFF. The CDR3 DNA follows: TGTGCCTGGAGTGACAGGGTGGACACTGAAGCTTTCTTT.

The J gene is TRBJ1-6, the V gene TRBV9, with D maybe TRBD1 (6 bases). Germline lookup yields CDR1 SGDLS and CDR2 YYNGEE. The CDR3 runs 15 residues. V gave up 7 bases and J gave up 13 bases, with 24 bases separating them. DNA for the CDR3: TGTGCCAGCGGTGAGCAGGGGCTTCCCGTTGGGCCCCTCCACTTT. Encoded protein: CASGEQGLPVGPLHF. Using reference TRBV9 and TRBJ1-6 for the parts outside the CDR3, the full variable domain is DSGVTQTPKHLITATGQRVTLRCSPRSGDLSVYWYQQSLDQGLQFLIQYYNGEERAKGNILERFSAQQFPDLHSELNLSSLELGDSALYFCASGEQGLPVGPLHFGNGTRLTVT.

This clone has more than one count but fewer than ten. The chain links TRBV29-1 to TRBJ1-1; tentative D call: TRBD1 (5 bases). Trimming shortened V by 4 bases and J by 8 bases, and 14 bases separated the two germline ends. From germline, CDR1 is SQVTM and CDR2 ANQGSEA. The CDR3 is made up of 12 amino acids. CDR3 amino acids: CSVGDDYREAFF. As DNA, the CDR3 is TGCAGCGTTGGGGATGATTACAGGGAAGCTTTCTTT.

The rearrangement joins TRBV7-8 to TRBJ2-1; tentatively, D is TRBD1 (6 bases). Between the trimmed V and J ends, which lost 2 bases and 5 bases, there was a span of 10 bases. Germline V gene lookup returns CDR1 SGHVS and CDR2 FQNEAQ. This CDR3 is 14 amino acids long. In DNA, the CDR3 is TGTGCCAGCAGCTTAACGCAGGGGAACAATGAGCAGTTCTTC. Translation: CASSLTQGNNEQFF.

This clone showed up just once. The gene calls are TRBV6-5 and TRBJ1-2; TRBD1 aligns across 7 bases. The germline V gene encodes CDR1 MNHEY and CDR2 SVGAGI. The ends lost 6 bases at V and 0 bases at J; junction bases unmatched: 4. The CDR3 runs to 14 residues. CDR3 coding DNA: TGTGCCAGCAGCGCACAGGGGACTAACTATGGCTACACCTTC. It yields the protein CASSAQGTNYGYTF.

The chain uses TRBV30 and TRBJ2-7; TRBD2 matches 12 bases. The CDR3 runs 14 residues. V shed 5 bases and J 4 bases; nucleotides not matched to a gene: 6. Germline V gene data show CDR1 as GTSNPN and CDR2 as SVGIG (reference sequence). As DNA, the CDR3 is TGTGCCTGGGGACCGGGGACTAGCGGGTACGAGCAGTACTTC. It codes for CAWGPGTSGYEQYF.

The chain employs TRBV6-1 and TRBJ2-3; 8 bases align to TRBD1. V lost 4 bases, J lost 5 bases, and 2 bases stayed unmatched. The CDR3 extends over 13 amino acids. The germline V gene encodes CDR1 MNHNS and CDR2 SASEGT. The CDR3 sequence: CASSGDRGDTQYF. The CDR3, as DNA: TGTGCCAGCAGTGGTGACAGGGGAGATACGCAGTATTTT.

The CDR3 bases are TGTGCCAGCAGAGCGGGGGGTGCCCCCCAGAATGAGCAGTTCTTC. Translated: CASRAGGAPQNEQFF. The V and J genes are TRBV27 and TRBJ2-1, with 9 bases matching TRBD2. CDR1 is MNHEY and CDR2 is SMNVEV in the germline V gene (reference sequence). Losses at the gene ends were 6 bases for V and 7 bases for J; bases not matched to a gene: 10. The CDR3 is made up of 15 amino acids.

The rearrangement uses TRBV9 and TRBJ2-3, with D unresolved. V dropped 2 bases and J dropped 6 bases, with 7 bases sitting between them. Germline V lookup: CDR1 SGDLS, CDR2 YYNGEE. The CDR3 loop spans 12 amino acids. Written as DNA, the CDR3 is TGTGCCAGCAGCGTCCCCGGGGATACGCAGTATTTT. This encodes CASSVPGDTQYF.

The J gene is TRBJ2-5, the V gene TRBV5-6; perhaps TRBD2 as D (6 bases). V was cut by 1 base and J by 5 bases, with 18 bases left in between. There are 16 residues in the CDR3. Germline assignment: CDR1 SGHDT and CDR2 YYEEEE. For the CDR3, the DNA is TGTGCCAGCAGCTTGTGGCTGTGGAGGGGCCAGGAGACCCAGTACTTC. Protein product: CASSLWLWRGQETQYF.

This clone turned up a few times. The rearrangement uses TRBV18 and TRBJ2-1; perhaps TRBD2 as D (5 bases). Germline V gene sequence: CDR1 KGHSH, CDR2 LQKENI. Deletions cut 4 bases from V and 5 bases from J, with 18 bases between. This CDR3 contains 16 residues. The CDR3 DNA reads TGTGCCAGCTCACAACTCCGAGGCAGCGGTAACAATGAGCAGTTCTTC. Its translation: CASSQLRGSGNNEQFF.

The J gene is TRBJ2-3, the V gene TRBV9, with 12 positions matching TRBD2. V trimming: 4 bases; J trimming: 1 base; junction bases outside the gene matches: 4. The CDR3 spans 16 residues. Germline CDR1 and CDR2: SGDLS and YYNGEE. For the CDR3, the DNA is TGTGCCAGCAGCCCTAGGACTAGCGGGGGCACAGATACGCAGTATTTT. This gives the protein CASSPRTSGGTDTQYF.

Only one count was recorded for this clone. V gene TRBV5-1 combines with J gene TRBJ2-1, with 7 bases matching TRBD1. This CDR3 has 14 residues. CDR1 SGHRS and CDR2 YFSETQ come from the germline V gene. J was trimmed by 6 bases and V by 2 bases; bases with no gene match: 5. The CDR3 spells CASSFYRGGNEQFF. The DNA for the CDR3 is TGCGCCAGCAGCTTTTACAGGGGTGGCAATGAGCAGTTCTTC.

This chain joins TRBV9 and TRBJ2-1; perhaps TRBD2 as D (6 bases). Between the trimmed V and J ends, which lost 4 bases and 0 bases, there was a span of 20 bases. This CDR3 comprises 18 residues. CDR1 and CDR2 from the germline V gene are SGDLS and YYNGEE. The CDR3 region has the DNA TGTGCCAGCAGCCCCCGTCGGAGGGCGGGGAGCTCCTACAATGAGCAGTTCTTC. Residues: CASSPRRRAGSSYNEQFF.

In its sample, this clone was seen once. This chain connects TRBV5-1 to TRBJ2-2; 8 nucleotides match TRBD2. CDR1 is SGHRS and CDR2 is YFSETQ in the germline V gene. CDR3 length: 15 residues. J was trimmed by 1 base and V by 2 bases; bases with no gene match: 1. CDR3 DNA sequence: TGCGCCAGCAGCTTAAGCGGGGGGAACACCGGGGAGCTGTTTTTT. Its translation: CASSLSGGNTGELFF.

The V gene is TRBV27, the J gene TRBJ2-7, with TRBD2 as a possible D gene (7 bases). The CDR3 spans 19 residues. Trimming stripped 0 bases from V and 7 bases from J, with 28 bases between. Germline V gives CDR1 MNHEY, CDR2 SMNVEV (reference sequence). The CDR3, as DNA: TGTGCCAGCAGTTTATCAGCGTGGGGGGGCCGCAGGGGCACGGGGGAGCAGTACTTC. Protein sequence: CASSLSAWGGRRGTGEQYF.

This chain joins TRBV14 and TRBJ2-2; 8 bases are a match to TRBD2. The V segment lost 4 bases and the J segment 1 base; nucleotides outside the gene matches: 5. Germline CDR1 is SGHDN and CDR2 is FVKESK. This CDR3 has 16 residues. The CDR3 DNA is TGTGCCAGCAGCCTGACTACTAGCGGGAACACCGGGGAGCTGTTTTTT. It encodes CASSLTTSGNTGELFF.

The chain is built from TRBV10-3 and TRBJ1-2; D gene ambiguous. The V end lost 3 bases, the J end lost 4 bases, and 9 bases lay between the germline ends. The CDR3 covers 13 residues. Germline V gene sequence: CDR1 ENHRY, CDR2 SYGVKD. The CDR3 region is CAISERTVYGYTF. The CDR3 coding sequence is TGTGCCATCAGTGAAAGGACTGTCTATGGCTACACCTTC.

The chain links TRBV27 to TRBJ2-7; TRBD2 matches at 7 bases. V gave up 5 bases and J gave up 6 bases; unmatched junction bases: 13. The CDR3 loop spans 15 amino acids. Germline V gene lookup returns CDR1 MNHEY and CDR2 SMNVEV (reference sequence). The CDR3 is CASSRGDLTAPEQYF. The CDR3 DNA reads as TGTGCCAGCAGTCGGGGGGACCTCACTGCTCCCGAGCAGTACTTC.